Each of the 31 T cell receptor beta chains below was sequenced from the same sample in a study of beta chain features in type 1 diabetes (dated by TCRdb to the late 2010s). Their antigens remain unidentified. The investigation overall reported the following: Type 1 diabetes patients showed a moderate but significant shortening of TCRB CDR3 length in all four CD4+ subsets.

Libraries were constructed by the immunoSEQ multiplex PCR assay. All of the isolated RNA was reverse transcribed with the High Capacity cDNA Reverse Transcription Kit, so expressed TCRB transcripts were sequenced. TCRdb re-hosts the immuneACCESS table, in-frame sequences only. Its copies lack some clones; in the studies checked, an unresolved V gene accounts for under half of them, and the cause for the rest is not known. Recorded for this sample are approximately 360,000 clones; about 12% of them occurred a single time. 0.0085% to 0.012% of the sample is taken by the ten largest. The sample was naive CD4+ T cells from blood. In the paper's terms, the cell subset or site label means: true naive CD4+ T cells. These receptor sequences come from a young woman with type 1 diabetes.

The sample holds a few counts of this clone. The V and J genes are TRBV7-2 and TRBJ2-1; D might be TRBD2 (6 bases). V dropped 5 bases and J dropped 1 base, with 12 bases sitting between them. This CDR3 contains 15 residues. Germline V gene data show CDR1 as SGHTA and CDR2 as FQGNSA. The CDR3 sequence is CASSALRGSYNEQFF. In DNA form, the CDR3 reads TGTGCCAGCAGCGCCCTGCGGGGTTCCTACAATGAGCAGTTCTTC.

The rearrangement uses TRBV19 and TRBJ2-5, with unresolved D. V lost 3 bases and J 1 base, leaving 6 bases between the germline ends. Germline V gene data show CDR1 as LNHDA and CDR2 as SQIVND (reference sequence). CDR3 size: 13 residues. CDR3 loop: CASSMTPQETQYF. The CDR3 nucleotides read TGTGCCAGTAGTATGACACCCCAAGAGACCCAGTACTTC.

This clone was picked up a small number of times. The chain has TRBV7-9 and TRBJ2-7; the match to TRBD2 covers 13 bases. The CDR3 is 15 amino acids. Trimming at V came to 6 bases and at J to 5 bases, leaving 7 bases not matched to a gene. CDR1 and CDR2 (germline): SEHNR, FQNEAQ (reference sequence). The DNA of the CDR3 is TGTGCCAGCAGTCAGACTAGCGGGAGGTCCCACGAGCAGTACTTC. Translated: CASSQTSGRSHEQYF.

Points on this clone: One end of the junction fails to match germline, which may point to a read error. The sample carries other DNA sequences with the same CDR3. V gene TRBV15 combines with J gene TRBJ2-2; 8 nucleotides line up with TRBD1. Per germline, CDR1 LNHNV and CDR2 YYDKDF (reference sequence). There are 17 residues in the CDR3. In nucleotides, the CDR3 is TGTGCCACCAGCAGAGCCGGACAGGGAATGAACACCGGGGAGCTATTTTTT. Encoded protein: CATSRAGQGMNTGELFF.

This clone has more than one count but fewer than ten. The chain couples TRBV11-2 to TRBJ2-2; D is unclear. Germline values: CDR1 SGHAT, CDR2 FQNNGV. The CDR3 runs 13 residues. V lost 2 bases and J 3 bases, leaving 4 bases between the germline ends. CDR3 region: CASSLRDTGELFF. CDR3 DNA: TGTGCCAGCAGCTTACGGGACACCGGGGAGCTGTTTTTT.

This chain links TRBV27 with TRBJ1-2; TRBD1 is a possible D gene (5 bases). The length of the CDR3 is 13 residues. Germline-derived CDR1 and CDR2 are MNHEY and SMNVEV (reference sequence). The germline V and J ends were trimmed by 2 bases and 6 bases, with 10 bases remaining between them. CDR3 residues: CASSLRGGDGYTF. The CDR3 DNA reads TGTGCCAGCAGTTTAAGGGGAGGAGATGGCTACACCTTC.

The sample holds a few counts of this clone. The chain couples TRBV13 to TRBJ2-2; D call uncertain. CDR1 PRHDT and CDR2 FYEKMQ come from the germline V gene (reference sequence). The CDR3 is 11 residues long. Trimming left V 2 bases short and J 8 bases short, with 3 bases between. In DNA form, the CDR3 reads TGTGCCAGCAGCTTACCGGGGGAGCTGTTTTTT. Residues: CASSLPGELFF.

The table lists this clone with a few counts. The J gene is TRBJ1-5, the V gene TRBV10-3, with 8 nucleotides matching TRBD1. The CDR3 totals 13 residues. V was pared by 5 bases and J by 7 bases, with 4 bases of the junction left unmatched. CDR1 and CDR2 (germline): ENHRY, SYGVKD. As DNA, the CDR3 is TGTGCCATCAGTCGGGACAGGAGGCAGCCCCAGCATTTT. It translates to CAISRDRRQPQHF.

This chain links TRBV27 with TRBJ2-1; 9 nucleotides agree with TRBD2. In germline, CDR1 is MNHEY, CDR2 SMNVEV (reference sequence). The CDR3 sequence is 15 residues long. V gave up 5 bases and J gave up 7 bases; unmatched junction bases: 9. The CDR3 loop is CASSPRGSGGNEQFF. The CDR3 DNA reads as TGTGCCAGCAGTCCGCGAGGTAGCGGGGGTAATGAGCAGTTCTTC.

The chain employs TRBV28 and TRBJ2-7; D perhaps matches TRBD1 (6 bases). V was clipped by 6 bases and J by 2 bases, with 14 bases between them. CDR3 length: 14 residues. Germline V gene lookup returns CDR1 MDHEN and CDR2 SYDVKM. The CDR3: CASSQGGSTYEQYF. CDR3 bases: TGTGCCAGCAGCCAAGGGGGATCAACCTACGAGCAGTACTTC.

V is TRBV6-5 and J is TRBJ1-2, with D possibly TRBD1 on 5 matching bases. The germline V gene encodes CDR1 MNHEY and CDR2 SVGAGI. The CDR3 totals 14 residues. V gave up 4 bases and J gave up 8 bases, with 17 bases separating them. DNA for the CDR3: TGTGCCAGCAGTTGGGGGGACGCAAGAGTGGGCTACACCTTC. The encoded protein is CASSWGDARVGYTF.

The table lists this clone with a few counts. This CDR3 reads CASSQQDRGNYGYTF. The CDR3 DNA sequence: TGCGCCAGCAGCCAACAGGACAGGGGAAACTATGGCTACACCTTC. The chain combines TRBV4-3 with TRBJ1-2; 9 bases are a match to TRBD1. V lost 2 bases to trimming and J lost 2 bases; unmatched junction nucleotides: 3. There are 15 residues in the CDR3. Germline loops: CDR1 LGHNA, CDR2 YSLEER.

The table lists this clone with a few counts. The chain joins TRBV5-1 to TRBJ2-5; D might be TRBD1 (6 bases). Germline values: CDR1 SGHRS, CDR2 YFSETQ. The CDR3 loop spans 16 amino acids. V was trimmed by 2 bases and J by 1 base, leaving 15 bases between them. CDR3: CASSLQPARGQETQYF. The CDR3 region has the DNA TGCGCCAGCAGCTTACAACCGGCCAGGGGCCAAGAGACCCAGTACTTC.

This clone was found a few times. The chain is built from TRBV18 and TRBJ1-1; 8 bases are a match to TRBD1. Trimming at V came to 3 bases and at J to 1 base, leaving 4 bases not matched to a gene. Germline lookup yields CDR1 KGHSH and CDR2 LQKENI. The CDR3 totals 15 residues. CDR3 amino acids: CASSPRQGRNTEAFF. CDR3 coding DNA: TGTGCCAGCTCACCCCGACAGGGGAGGAACACTGAAGCTTTCTTT.

Written as DNA, the CDR3 is TGCGCCAGCAGCCAAGACAGGACCGGGGAGCTGTTTTTT. Protein sequence: CASSQDRTGELFF. The rearrangement joins TRBV4-3 to TRBJ2-2; D uncertain. CDR1 and CDR2 (germline): LGHNA, YSLEER. This CDR3 region has 13 residues. Trimming cost V 0 bases and J 5 bases, with 4 bases left between them.

This clone was seen only a few times. The chain combines TRBV28 with TRBJ2-7, with 7 nucleotides matching TRBD1. Germline CDR1 MDHEN, CDR2 SYDVKM. This CDR3 comprises 15 residues. The V gene end was trimmed by 2 bases and the J gene end by 0 bases; junction bases not matched to a gene: 4. The CDR3: CASSLQGVSSYEQYF. The CDR3 DNA reads as TGTGCCAGCAGTTTACAGGGGGTGAGCTCCTACGAGCAGTACTTC.

The J gene is TRBJ1-2, the V gene TRBV19; 10 bases fit TRBD1. V lost 3 bases to trimming and J lost 3 bases; unmatched junction nucleotides: 4. The V gene's germline CDR1 is LNHDA and CDR2 SQIVND (reference sequence). CDR3 size: 15 residues. Written as DNA, the CDR3 is TGTGCCAGTAGTATCACGACAGGGGGCGACTATGGCTACACCTTC. Protein: CASSITTGGDYGYTF.

This clone has a handful of counts. DNA for the CDR3: TGTGCCAGCAGTGGGGGACTGACAGATACGCAGTATTTT. Amino acids: CASSGGLTDTQYF. This rearrangement joins TRBV2 to TRBJ2-3, with D perhaps TRBD2 (6 bases). The germline V gene encodes CDR1 SNHLY and CDR2 FYNNEI. With 4 bases removed from V and 3 bases from J, the gap between germline ends came to 8 bases. CDR3 length: 13 amino acids.

CDR3: CASSVFSAGEVGEQFF. The CDR3 DNA reads TGTGCCAGCAGCGTATTTTCAGCGGGAGAGGTGGGGGAGCAGTTCTTC. V usage is TRBV9 and J usage is TRBJ2-1; TRBD2 matches 8 bases. The V segment lost 1 base and the J segment 10 bases; nucleotides outside the gene matches: 13. Germline CDR1 is SGDLS and CDR2 is YYNGEE. This CDR3 contains 16 residues.

This rearrangement joins TRBV4-3 to TRBJ1-5; weak D call: TRBD1 (5 bases). CDR3 length: 19 amino acids. V lost 0 bases, J lost 0 bases, and 18 bases lay in between. Germline V CDR1 and CDR2: LGHNA, YSLEER. The CDR3 sequence: CASSQDWGGIAASNQPQHF. CDR3 nucleotide sequence: TGCGCCAGCAGCCAAGATTGGGGGGGGATAGCGGCTAGCAATCAGCCCCAGCATTTT.

This clone turned up a few times. The CDR3 reads CASSPPTWTVRGGYTF. Written as DNA, the CDR3 is TGTGCCAGCAGCCCCCCGACGTGGACAGTCCGGGGTGGCTACACCTTC. The genes are TRBV25-1 and TRBJ1-2; possibly TRBD1 for D (6 bases). The V end lost 6 bases, the J end lost 7 bases, and 24 bases lay between the germline ends. The CDR3 length is 16 residues. CDR1 and CDR2 from the germline V gene are MGHDK and SYGVNS.

This rearrangement joins TRBV29-1 to TRBJ2-2; D is unresolved. The CDR3 covers 14 residues. Trimming took 4 bases from V and 4 from J, leaving 13 bases between them. CDR1 and CDR2 (germline): SQVTM, ANQGSEA. The CDR3 DNA follows: TGCAGCGTTGTGGTGGGCGCCGCCACCGGGGAGCTGTTTTTT. It yields the protein CSVVVGAATGELFF.

The chain couples TRBV14 to TRBJ2-3, with D uncertain. The germline gives CDR1 SGHDN, CDR2 FVKESK. The CDR3 loop spans 13 amino acids. V was shortened by 3 bases and J by 6 bases, with 10 bases between the two germline ends. This CDR3 is CASSQQQSDTQYF. Here the CDR3 DNA reads TGTGCCAGCAGCCAGCAACAAAGTGATACGCAGTATTTT.

The chain is built from TRBV30 and TRBJ1-2; the D is unclear. Germline CDR1 reads GTSNPN; CDR2 reads SVGIG (reference sequence). V gave up 2 bases and J gave up 7 bases, with 11 bases separating them. This CDR3 is 12 amino acids long. CDR3 DNA: TGTGCCTGGAGTACGTGGGCGGGTGGCTACACCTTC. It specifies CAWSTWAGGYTF.

The rearrangement links TRBV21-1 to TRBJ1-2; TRBD1, the table's D call, was not compared with the DNA. TRBV21-1 is given as a pseudogene. The CDR3 is 16 residues long. CDR3 DNA: TGTGCCAGCAGCAAAGCGGGGGCAGAGGCCTTCTATGGCTACACCTTC. This encodes CASSKAGAEAFYGYTF.

This clone has only a few counts. The chain has TRBV9 and TRBJ2-5; TRBD1 is a possible D gene (6 bases). The CDR3 totals 15 residues. The ends were cut back, 0 bases at V and 4 bases at J, with 13 bases in the middle. Germline CDR1 SGDLS, CDR2 YYNGEE. The DNA for the CDR3 is TGTGCCAGCAGCGTAGCTGGGGGCGTAGGAGAGACCCAGTACTTC. It is translated as CASSVAGGVGETQYF.

The table lists this clone with a few counts. The chain is built from TRBV4-3 and TRBJ1-4; the D is unclear. From germline, CDR1 is LGHNA and CDR2 YSLEER. Trimming pared 1 base from V and 3 bases from J, leaving 18 bases between. The CDR3 contains 18 residues. The CDR3 reads CASSQAARSSQANEKLFF. For the CDR3, the DNA is TGCGCCAGCAGCCAAGCAGCCCGTTCGTCCCAGGCTAATGAAAAACTGTTTTTT.

This clone was counted between two and nine times. The gene calls are TRBV5-4 and TRBJ2-1; the D is unclear. The CDR3 is 14 amino acids. The V gene's germline CDR1 is SGHNT and CDR2 YYREEE (reference sequence). Between the trimmed V and J ends, which lost 0 bases and 6 bases, there was a span of 10 bases. This chain's CDR3 is CASSLELLANEQFF. The CDR3 DNA is TGTGCCAGCAGCTTGGAGTTGCTGGCCAATGAGCAGTTCTTC. The complete variable domain, with remaining parts taken from reference TRBV5-4 and TRBJ2-1, reads ETGVTQSPTHLIKTRGQQVTLRCSSQSGHNTVSWYQQALGQGPQFIFQYYREEENGRGNFPPRFSGLQFPNYSSELNVNALELDDSALYLCASSLELLANEQFFGPGTRLTVL.

In this sample, this clone turned up a few times. The chain links TRBV5-6 to TRBJ1-5; D perhaps matches TRBD1 (6 bases). Trimming shortened V by 4 bases and J by 0 bases, and 14 bases separated the two germline ends. The CDR3 is 16 amino acids. The germline V gene has CDR1 SGHDT and CDR2 YYEEEE. CDR3: CASSAQGSYSNQPQHF. As DNA, the CDR3 is TGTGCCAGCAGCGCGCAGGGGTCATATAGCAATCAGCCCCAGCATTTT.

This sequence joins TRBV7-3 and TRBJ2-1; a possible D gene is TRBD2 (5 bases). Germline CDR1 reads SGHTA; CDR2 reads FQGTGA. Deletions cut 5 bases from V and 9 bases from J, with 11 bases between. The CDR3 is made up of 12 amino acids. As DNA, the CDR3 is TGTGCCAGCAGCCACGCCGGAGGTGAGCAGTTCTTC. Translation gives CASSHAGGEQFF.

The chain carries TRBV7-9 and TRBJ2-7, with D perhaps matching TRBD1 (6 bases). From germline, CDR1 is SEHNR and CDR2 FQNEAQ (reference sequence). This CDR3 has 14 amino acids. Trimming stripped 4 bases from V and 6 bases from J, with 16 bases between. The CDR3 reads CASSYGTRQGEQYF. The CDR3 DNA reads TGTGCCAGCAGCTACGGGACAAGGCAGGGCGAGCAGTACTTC.